A selection of T cell receptor beta chains follows, all from one sample in a study of T cell repertoires in cytomegalovirus infection. MiXCR, run by TCRdb on the reads, gives a single entry per CDR3 protein. The table shows approximately 200,000 distinct CDR3 sequences, with roughly 30% occurring only once. Input material: PBMCs. The receptor set was obtained from a human donor in good health (CMV status not recorded). Some clones in this sample may be carry-over from other donors' samples. The CDR3 runs from the conserved cysteine through the conserved F or W. A D gene is named only where the DNA matches it firmly. A clone size is listed for some rows: how often the clone was seen (once, few, many), or a class if it is expanded.

D gene: -
clone size: -
V gene: TRBV12-3/TRBV12-4
J gene: TRBJ2-5
CDR3 protein: CASSPRQSYQETQYF
CDR3 DNA: TGTGCCAGCAGTCCGCGACAGTCGTACCAAGAGACCCAGTACTTC

D gene: -
clone size: many
V gene: TRBV7-8
J gene: TRBJ2-4
CDR3 protein: CASSGRLAKNIQYF
CDR3 DNA: TGTGCCAGCAGCGGGCGACTAGCCAAAAACATTCAGTACTTC

D gene: -
clone size: few
V gene: TRBV30
J gene: TRBJ2-7
CDR3 protein: CAWSVGRQGEQYF
CDR3 DNA: TGTGCCTGGAGTGTAGGGCGGCAAGGCGAGCAGTACTTC

D gene: TRBD2
clone size: -
V gene: TRBV5-1
J gene: TRBJ2-2
CDR3 protein: CASSLKSLAGTGELFF
CDR3 DNA: TGCGCCAGCAGCTTGAAATCACTAGCGGGCACCGGGGAGCTGTTTTTT

D gene: -
clone size: -
V gene: TRBV6-5
J gene: TRBJ2-3
CDR3 protein: CASSYPQADTQYF
CDR3 DNA: TGTGCCAGCAGTTACCCACAGGCGGATACGCAGTATTTT

D gene: TRBD1
clone size: -
V gene: TRBV12-3/TRBV12-4
J gene: TRBJ2-2
CDR3 protein: CASRGGTGHTGELFF
CDR3 DNA: TGTGCCAGCAGGGGGGGGACAGGGCACACCGGGGAGCTGTTTTTT

D gene: -
clone size: -
V gene: TRBV6-2/TRBV6-3
J gene: TRBJ1-6
CDR3 protein: CASSLDSSSYNSPLHF
CDR3 DNA: TGTGCCAGCAGTCTGGACAGTAGCTCCTATAATTCACCCCTCCACTTT

D gene: -
clone size: -
V gene: TRBV18
J gene: TRBJ1-4
CDR3 protein: CASSPGGVNEKLFF
CDR3 DNA: TGTGCCAGCTCTCCGGGGGGAGTTAATGAAAAACTGTTTTTT

D gene: -
clone size: medium-sized
V gene: TRBV11-2
J gene: TRBJ2-5
CDR3 protein: CASSFWAGIQETQYF
CDR3 DNA: TGTGCCAGCAGCTTTTGGGCAGGGATCCAAGAGACCCAGTACTTC

D gene: -
clone size: -
V gene: TRBV5-1
J gene: TRBJ1-1
CDR3 protein: CASRAVLNTEAFF
CDR3 DNA: TGCGCCAGCAGGGCTGTTCTGAACACTGAAGCTTTCTTT

D gene: -
clone size: -
V gene: TRBV7-9
J gene: TRBJ1-1
CDR3 protein: CASSLDASTEAFF
CDR3 DNA: TGTGCCAGCAGCTTAGACGCCAGCACTGAAGCTTTCTTT

D gene: -
clone size: many
V gene: TRBV12-3/TRBV12-4
J gene: TRBJ1-5
CDR3 protein: CASSLGVVSNQPQHF
CDR3 DNA: TGTGCCAGCAGTCTCGGGGTTGTGAGCAATCAGCCCCAGCATTTT

D gene: -
clone size: -
V gene: TRBV7-9
J gene: TRBJ1-3
CDR3 protein: CASSFASSGNTIYF
CDR3 DNA: TGTGCCAGCAGCTTTGCGAGCTCTGGAAACACCATATATTTT

D gene: -
clone size: many
V gene: TRBV7-2
J gene: TRBJ1-2
CDR3 protein: CASTANYGYTF
CDR3 DNA: TGTGCCAGCACGGCTAACTATGGCTACACCTTC

D gene: TRBD1
clone size: few
V gene: TRBV7-6
J gene: TRBJ1-1
CDR3 protein: CASISRGQNTEAFF
CDR3 DNA: TGTGCCAGCATCTCCAGGGGGCAAAACACTGAAGCTTTCTTT